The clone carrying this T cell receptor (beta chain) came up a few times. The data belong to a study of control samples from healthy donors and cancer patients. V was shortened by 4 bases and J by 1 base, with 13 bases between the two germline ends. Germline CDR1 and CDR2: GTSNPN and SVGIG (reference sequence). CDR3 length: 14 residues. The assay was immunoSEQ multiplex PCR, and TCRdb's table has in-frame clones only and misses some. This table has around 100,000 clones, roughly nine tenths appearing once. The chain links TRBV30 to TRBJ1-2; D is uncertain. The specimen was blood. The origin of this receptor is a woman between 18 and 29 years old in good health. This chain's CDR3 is CAWIGRGNNYGYTF. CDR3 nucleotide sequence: TGTGCCTGGATTGGTCGAGGGAATAACTATGGCTACACCTTC.